The clone carrying this T cell receptor (beta chain) has a handful of counts. Germline CDR1 GTSNPN, CDR2 SVGIG (reference sequence). CDR3 length equals 14 residues. V lost 0 bases to trimming and J lost 8 bases, with 13 bases between them. This record comes from a study of memory CD4+ T cells and cytomegalovirus serostatus. The sort gate was single viable CD3+CD4+CD8-CD45RO+ cells for memory CD4+ T cells. Assay used: immunoSEQ multiplex PCR; TCRdb lists only in-frame clones, some missing. The data hold 85,000 to 100,000 clones, with 80% observed a single time. The V call is TRBV30, the J call TRBJ1-4; no definite D call. Input material: memory CD4+ T cells from blood. The receptor's source is an adult in good health and CMV-seropositive. CDR3 residues: CAWSVPPPGEKLFF. The CDR3 nucleotides read TGTGCCTGGAGTGTACCCCCTCCCGGGGAAAAACTGTTTTTT.